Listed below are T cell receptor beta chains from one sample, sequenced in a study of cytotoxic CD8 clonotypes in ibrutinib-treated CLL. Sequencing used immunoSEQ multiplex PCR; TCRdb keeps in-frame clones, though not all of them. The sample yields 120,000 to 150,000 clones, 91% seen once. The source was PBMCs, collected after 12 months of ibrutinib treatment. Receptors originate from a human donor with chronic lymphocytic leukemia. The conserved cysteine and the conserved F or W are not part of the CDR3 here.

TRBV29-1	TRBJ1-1	SVEGLGQGVIEAF
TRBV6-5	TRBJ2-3	ASSLNIWDTDTQY
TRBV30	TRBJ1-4	AWSATEEKLF
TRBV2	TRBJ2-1	ASSGTANEQF
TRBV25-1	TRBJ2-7	ASRPGQGQREQY
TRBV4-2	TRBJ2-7	ASSQDPLLAAKFEQY
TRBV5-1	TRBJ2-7	ASSLDRDSIYEQY
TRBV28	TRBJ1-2	ASSLRAADGYT
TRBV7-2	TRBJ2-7	ASSGGTSGSYEQY
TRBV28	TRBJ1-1	ASSPPSRSEAF
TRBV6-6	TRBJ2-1	ASSSEGLGADNEQF
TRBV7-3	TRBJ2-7	ASSLSGTGGYEQY
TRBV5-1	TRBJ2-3	ASSQSPMGADTQY
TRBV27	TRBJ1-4	ASSWGGRTNEKLF
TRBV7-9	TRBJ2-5	ASSWGLAGETQY
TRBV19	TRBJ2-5	ASSGDSLWETQY
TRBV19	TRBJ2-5	ASSIGKGKETQY
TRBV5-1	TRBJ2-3	ASSSSGQGADTQY
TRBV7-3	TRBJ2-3	ASSPTGLAGRDTQY
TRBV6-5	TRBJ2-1	ASSPLESLPEQF
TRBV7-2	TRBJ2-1	ASSLGLAGVPSYNEQF
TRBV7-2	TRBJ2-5	ASSPRAGGSAQY
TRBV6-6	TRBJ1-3	ASEDNSGNTIY
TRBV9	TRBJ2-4	ASSGTAKNIQY
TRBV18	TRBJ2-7	ASSPPGWDYEQY
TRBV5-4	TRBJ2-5	ASSSGQGSGGRWETQY
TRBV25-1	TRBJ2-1	ASSVGLAGGYNEQF
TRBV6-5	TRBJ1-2	ASRPGGFSYGYT
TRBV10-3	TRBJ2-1	AIGDLAGVSYNEQF
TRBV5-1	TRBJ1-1	ASFPGVPNTEAF
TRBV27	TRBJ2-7	ASSSGHNGYEQY